This T cell receptor beta chain was identified in a study of T cell responses to AZD1222 COVID-19 vaccine. Worth noting for this clone: The antigen remains undetermined.

The data were produced by immunoSEQ multiplex PCR, yet TCRdb's version contains in-frame clones alone and is incomplete. The sample comprises about 97,000 clones, around 89% of which are singletons, and under 8.5% rests with the top ten. This CDR3 is 16 amino acids long. J gave up 2 bases and V 1 base, and 4 bases lay outside the gene matches. Looked up from germline, CDR1 is LGHDT and CDR2 is YNNKEL (reference sequence). General study results and limits: Sampling that yielded the repertoires occurred only after the peak T cell response.

Specimen: peripheral blood, collected on day 0 of AZD1222 vaccination. The chain links TRBV3-1 (or the pseudogene TRBV3-2) to TRBJ2-3, with 9 bases aligning to TRBD2. The clonotype was recovered from an adult in good health. CDR3 amino acids: CASSQVGGLATDTQYF. In DNA, the CDR3 is TGTGCCAGCAGCCAAGTCGGGGGACTAGCCACAGATACGCAGTATTTT.